This TCR beta chain appears in the sequencing data of a study of read filtering for tumor transcriptome and immune sequencing. This clonotype occurred many times. The antigen remains unidentified. Broader study findings: IR-seq captured clonotypes deeper and more reliably than RNA-seq.

The CDR3 runs 14 residues. The germline V gene encodes CDR1 MNHNS and CDR2 SASEGT. V shed 2 bases and J shed 1 base, with 8 bases lying between them. This library used 300 to 500 ng RNA and molecular barcoded adaptors spanning alpha/delta and beta/gamma chains. TCRdb re-derived calls from the reads in MiXCR, one entry per CDR3 protein. The sample has over 25,000 distinct CDR3 sequences; around 14% are singletons. The chain links TRBV6-1 to TRBJ1-1; D gene unclear. The sequence was collected from a donor at least 40 years old with multiple myeloma. Sequences were obtained from a population of CD138-negative cells sorted from bone marrow. The CDR3, as DNA: TGTGCCAGCAGTGAATATGGAGAGAACACTGAAGCTTTCTTT. It translates to CASSEYGENTEAFF.